The clone carrying this TCR beta chain was observed a handful of times. Antigen: not known. This sample was included in a study of T cells after yellow fever vaccination. General study findings and limits: At 95% to 96% for CD4 and about 88% for CD8, most primary-vaccination clones showed up again after the booster.

UMIs were added to TCR cDNA along with a universal primer site when it was made by 5'RACE template switching. Each CDR3 protein is one row after TCRdb ran MiXCR on the 5' RACE reads. The sample consists of nearly 300,000 distinct CDR3 sequences, about 10% of them appearing once. Germline loops: CDR1 MNHEY, CDR2 SVGEGT. This CDR3 is 14 amino acids long. Deletions cut 0 bases from V and 3 bases from J, with 5 bases between. This TCR derives from a young man who received the YFV17D yellow fever vaccine. Sequenced here: CD4+ T cells sorted from PBMCs, sampled 5 days after the yellow fever booster vaccination. V usage is TRBV6-2 or TRBV6-3 and J usage is TRBJ2-2; D tentatively fits TRBD1 or TRBD2 (5 bases each). The CDR3 loop is CASSYSGDTGELFF. The CDR3 bases are TGTGCCAGCAGTTACTCGGGGGACACCGGGGAGCTGTTTTTT.